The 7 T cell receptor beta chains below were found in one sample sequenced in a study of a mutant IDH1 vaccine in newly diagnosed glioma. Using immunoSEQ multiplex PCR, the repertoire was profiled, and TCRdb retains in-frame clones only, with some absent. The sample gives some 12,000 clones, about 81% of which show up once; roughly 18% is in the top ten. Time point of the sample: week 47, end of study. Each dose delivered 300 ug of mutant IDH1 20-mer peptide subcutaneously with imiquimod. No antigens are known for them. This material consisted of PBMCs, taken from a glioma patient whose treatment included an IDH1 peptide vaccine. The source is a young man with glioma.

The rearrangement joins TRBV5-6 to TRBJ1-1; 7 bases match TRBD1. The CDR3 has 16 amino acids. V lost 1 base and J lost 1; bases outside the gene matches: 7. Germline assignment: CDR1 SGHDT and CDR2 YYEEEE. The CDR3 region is CASSLLGQPKNTEAFF. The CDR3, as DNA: TGTGCCAGCAGCTTGCTGGGACAGCCTAAGAACACTGAAGCTTTCTTT.

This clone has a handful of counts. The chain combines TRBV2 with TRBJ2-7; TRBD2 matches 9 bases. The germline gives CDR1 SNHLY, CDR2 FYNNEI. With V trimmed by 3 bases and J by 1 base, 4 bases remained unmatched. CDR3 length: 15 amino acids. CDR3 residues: CASSDSAGGSYEQYF. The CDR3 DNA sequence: TGTGCCAGCAGTGATTCAGCGGGAGGATCCTACGAGCAGTACTTC.

The CDR3 protein is CASSFYSVGEKLFF. The DNA of the CDR3 is TGCGCCAGCAGCTTCTATTCGGTTGGAGAAAAACTGTTTTTT. The V gene is TRBV5-1, the J gene TRBJ1-4; D gene uncertain. The V end was cut by 2 bases, the J end by 8 bases, with 13 bases between. The V gene's germline CDR1 is SGHRS and CDR2 YFSETQ. This CDR3 comprises 14 residues.

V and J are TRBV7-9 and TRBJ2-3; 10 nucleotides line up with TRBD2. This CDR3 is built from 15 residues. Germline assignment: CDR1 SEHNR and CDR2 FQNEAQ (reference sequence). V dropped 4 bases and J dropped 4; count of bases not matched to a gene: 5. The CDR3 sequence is CASSWASGRPDTQYF. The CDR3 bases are TGTGCCAGCAGCTGGGCTAGCGGGAGACCAGATACGCAGTATTTT.

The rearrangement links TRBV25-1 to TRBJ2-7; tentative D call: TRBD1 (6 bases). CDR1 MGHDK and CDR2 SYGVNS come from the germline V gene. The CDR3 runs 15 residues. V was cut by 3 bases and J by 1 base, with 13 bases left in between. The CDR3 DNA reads TGTGCCAGCAGTGACGCCGGGGACAAATCCTACGAGCAGTACTTC. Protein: CASSDAGDKSYEQYF.

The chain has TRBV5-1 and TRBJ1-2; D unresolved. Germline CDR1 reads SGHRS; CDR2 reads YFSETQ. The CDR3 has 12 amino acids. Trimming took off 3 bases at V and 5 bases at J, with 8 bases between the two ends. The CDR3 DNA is TGCGCCAGCAGCTCCAGCTTATATGGCTACACCTTC. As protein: CASSSSLYGYTF.

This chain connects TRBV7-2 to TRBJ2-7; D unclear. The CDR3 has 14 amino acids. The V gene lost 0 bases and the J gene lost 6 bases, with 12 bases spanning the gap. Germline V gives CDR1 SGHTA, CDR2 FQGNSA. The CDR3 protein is CASSLAGRASEQYF. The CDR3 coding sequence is TGTGCCAGCAGCTTAGCCGGTAGGGCTAGCGAGCAGTACTTC.